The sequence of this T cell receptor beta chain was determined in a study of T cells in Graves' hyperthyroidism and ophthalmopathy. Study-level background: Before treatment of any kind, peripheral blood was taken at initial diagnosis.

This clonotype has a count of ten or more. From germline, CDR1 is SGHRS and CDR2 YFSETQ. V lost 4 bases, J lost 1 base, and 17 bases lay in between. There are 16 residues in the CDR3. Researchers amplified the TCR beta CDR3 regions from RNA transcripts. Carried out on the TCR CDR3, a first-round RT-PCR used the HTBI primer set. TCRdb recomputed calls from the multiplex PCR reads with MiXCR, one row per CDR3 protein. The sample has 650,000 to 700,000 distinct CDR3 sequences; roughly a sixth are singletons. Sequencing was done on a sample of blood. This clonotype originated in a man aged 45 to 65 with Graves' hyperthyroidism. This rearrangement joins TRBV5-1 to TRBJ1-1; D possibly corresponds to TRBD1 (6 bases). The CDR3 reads CASSQEAGATNTEAFF. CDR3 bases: TGCGCCAGCAGCCAGGAGGCAGGGGCGACGAACACTGAAGCTTTCTTT.